These 20 T cell receptor beta chains were all obtained from the same sample, sequenced in a study of immune evolution from preneoplasia to lung adenocarcinoma (dated by TCRdb to the early 2020s). The protocol used for the library was the immunoSEQ multiplex PCR assay. In its TCRdb copy, this immuneACCESS table keeps in-frame sequences only and misses some clones. Where compared with another copy, unresolved V genes explain less than half of these, and the others have no known cause. Across this sample there are about 3,900 clones, with 70% to 90% seen only once. The biggest ten clones account for around 5% of the sample. The sample taken for sequencing was FFPE minimally invasive lung adenocarcinoma tissue. The cell subset or site label of this sample denotes: micro-invasive lung adenocarcinoma (MIA). All receptors derive from a donor aged 70 or over with lung adenocarcinoma.

The CDR3 sequence: CASSLGTGRDGYTF. As DNA, the CDR3 is TGTGCCAGCAGCTTAGGGACAGGGCGAGATGGCTACACCTTC. The rearrangement joins TRBV7-6 to TRBJ1-2; 8 positions match TRBD1. V lost 1 base and J lost 6; bases outside the gene matches: 4. From germline, CDR1 is SGHVS and CDR2 FNYEAQ. This CDR3 has 14 residues.

This clone was counted a single time. The V gene is TRBV5-1, the J gene TRBJ2-6; D gene ambiguous. Trimming took 4 bases from V and 1 from J, leaving 9 bases between them. The length of the CDR3 is 15 residues. Germline values: CDR1 SGHRS, CDR2 YFSETQ. The CDR3 sequence is CASSLSTSGANVLTF. Here the CDR3 DNA reads TGCGCCAGCAGCCTCAGCACGTCTGGGGCCAACGTCCTGACTTTC.

This clone has only a few counts. The rearrangement links TRBV19 to TRBJ2-1, with D possibly TRBD1 on 5 matching bases. CDR1 LNHDA and CDR2 SQIVND come from the germline V gene (reference sequence). The CDR3 has 11 amino acids. Deletions cut 6 bases from V and 10 bases from J, with 10 bases between. This CDR3 reads CASRAGQEQFF. CDR3 DNA: TGTGCCAGTAGAGCCGGACAAGAGCAGTTCTTC.

Only one count was recorded for this clone. The chain recombines TRBV28 with TRBJ1-1; D not certain. Trimming removed 3 bases at V and 6 bases at J, with 14 bases between. The CDR3 has 14 amino acids. Germline V gene lookup returns CDR1 MDHEN and CDR2 SYDVKM. The CDR3: CASSLSDHGSEAFF. The CDR3 nucleotides are TGTGCCAGCAGTTTGTCAGATCACGGCTCTGAAGCTTTCTTT.

The chain links TRBV7-3 to TRBJ2-3; 7 nucleotides line up with TRBD2. Germline CDR1 reads SGHTA; CDR2 reads FQGTGA. The CDR3 totals 16 residues. The V gene end was trimmed by 4 bases and the J gene end by 0 bases; junction bases not matched to a gene: 7. CDR3: CASSSILAPSTDTQYF. CDR3 nucleotides: TGTGCCAGCAGCTCCATACTAGCGCCAAGCACAGATACGCAGTATTTT.

V is TRBV28 and J is TRBJ1-2; D is ambiguous. V shed 3 bases and J shed 4 bases, with 6 bases lying between them. Germline CDR1 and CDR2: MDHEN and SYDVKM. The length of the CDR3 is 12 residues. The CDR3 DNA sequence: TGTGCCAGCAGTTTCCCCAGCTATGGCTACACCTTC. Residues: CASSFPSYGYTF.

The genes are TRBV28 and TRBJ1-1, with D perhaps matching TRBD1 (5 bases). Trimming shortened V by 2 bases and J by 12 bases, and 10 bases separated the two germline ends. The CDR3 loop spans 11 amino acids. CDR1 MDHEN and CDR2 SYDVKM come from the germline V gene. Written as DNA, the CDR3 is TGTGCCAGCAGTTTAGGGGGGAAAACTTTCTTT. Residues: CASSLGGKTFF.

The chain carries TRBV6-1 and TRBJ2-5; D could derive from TRBD1 or TRBD2 (5 bases each). Trimming shortened V by 5 bases and J by 2 bases, and 15 bases separated the two germline ends. The CDR3 extends over 15 amino acids. Germline V gene data show CDR1 as MNHNS and CDR2 as SASEGT. Here the CDR3 DNA reads TGTGCCAGCAGTCCCCGGGACGGATGGCAAGAGACCCAGTACTTC. Residues: CASSPRDGWQETQYF.

The CDR3 loop is CASSQVLAGGEGQFF. The CDR3 DNA reads TGTGCCAGCAGCCAGGTCCTAGCGGGAGGGGAGGGGCAGTTCTTC. The V and J genes are TRBV14 and TRBJ2-1; TRBD2 agrees at 12 bases. The CDR3 totals 15 residues. Germline lookup yields CDR1 SGHDN and CDR2 FVKESK. The junction had 9 bases not matched to a gene; V was cut back by 3 bases and J by 12 bases.

This clone was picked up a small number of times. This chain connects TRBV2 to TRBJ2-1; TRBD2 is a possible D gene (6 bases). With 6 bases removed from V and 0 bases from J, the gap between germline ends came to 9 bases. The CDR3 loop spans 14 amino acids. Per the germline V gene, CDR1 is SNHLY and CDR2 is FYNNEI. CDR3 in DNA: TGTGCCAGCAGGGGACTCAGCTCCTACAATGAGCAGTTCTTC. Protein sequence: CASRGLSSYNEQFF.

The chain couples TRBV29-1 to TRBJ2-2, with TRBD1 identical over 10 bases. Per the germline V gene, CDR1 is SQVTM and CDR2 is ANQGSEA. The CDR3 is 16 residues long. J was trimmed by 5 bases and V by 5 bases; bases with no gene match: 11. CDR3: CSVRTGTGATTGELFF. CDR3 coding DNA: TGCAGCGTTCGCACCGGGACAGGGGCCACAACCGGGGAGCTGTTTTTT.

The chain uses TRBV6-5 and TRBJ1-2, with 10 bases that match TRBD1. The J segment lost 7 bases and the V segment lost 2 bases, leaving 1 base of the junction unmatched. CDR3 length equals 13 residues. CDR1 and CDR2 (germline): MNHEY, SVGAGI. As DNA, the CDR3 is TGTGCCAGCAGTTACCGGGACAGGGGTGGCTACACCTTC. Translated, it gives CASSYRDRGGYTF.

The chain joins TRBV9 to TRBJ2-1; D is undetermined. Germline CDR1 reads SGDLS; CDR2 reads YYNGEE. The V end was cut by 0 bases, the J end by 9 bases, with 22 bases between. The CDR3 spans 17 residues. The CDR3 reads CASSVDQRLVTGTEQFF. CDR3 nucleotide sequence: TGTGCCAGCAGCGTAGATCAACGCCTCGTAACTGGCACTGAGCAGTTCTTC.

The CDR3 coding sequence is TGCGCCAGCAGCTTGGATGGCAAAGGCTACACCTTC. It codes for CASSLDGKGYTF. V gene TRBV5-1 combines with J gene TRBJ1-2; no clear D gene. The V end was cut by 0 bases, the J end by 8 bases, with 8 bases between. Germline loops: CDR1 SGHRS, CDR2 YFSETQ. The CDR3 is made up of 12 amino acids.

The chain uses TRBV11-3 and TRBJ2-6; D unclear. Per the germline V gene, CDR1 is SGHNT and CDR2 is YENEEA. The V and J ends lost 2 bases and 2 bases respectively, with 13 bases between them. The CDR3 is 17 amino acids. CDR3 DNA: TGTGCCAGCAGCTTAAGTCGCAGGAGAACTGGGGCCAACGTCCTGACTTTC. Its translation: CASSLSRRRTGANVLTF.

This rearrangement joins TRBV28 to TRBJ2-1, with TRBD2 matching over 7 bases. CDR3 length: 15 residues. Germline trimming cut 2 bases from V and 7 bases from J; bases unmatched to any gene: 8. Per germline, CDR1 MDHEN and CDR2 SYDVKM. Written as DNA, the CDR3 is TGTGCCAGCAGTTTAGTAGCGGGCCTCGCGAATGAGCAGTTCTTC. The encoded protein is CASSLVAGLANEQFF.

The CDR3 is CASSLTAASGEQFF. The CDR3 DNA reads TGTGCCAGCAGTCTCACCGCAGCGTCAGGTGAGCAGTTCTTC. The V call is TRBV27, the J call TRBJ2-1; D is unclear. V lost 5 bases and J lost 9, with 17 bases in between. Germline CDR1 is MNHEY and CDR2 is SMNVEV (reference sequence). CDR3 size: 14 residues.

A note on this clone: Relative to the germline gene, one junction end is altered; a read error may explain this. The V gene is TRBV4-3, the J gene TRBJ1-3; a weak D match, TRBD1 (6 bases). Germline loops: CDR1 LGHNA, CDR2 YSLEER. CDR3 length: 14 amino acids. The CDR3 spells CASSTGAPGNTIYF. In DNA, the CDR3 is TGCGCCAGCAGCACGGGGGCGCCTGGGAACACCATATATTTT.

This rearrangement joins TRBV15 to TRBJ2-1; D is perhaps TRBD2 (5 bases). The V gene's germline CDR1 is LNHNV and CDR2 YYDKDF (reference sequence). The V gene lost 4 bases and the J gene lost 8 bases, with 15 bases spanning the gap. This CDR3 contains 14 residues. The CDR3 here is CATSTGRPGDEQFF. The CDR3 nucleotides are TGTGCCACCAGCACCGGACGGCCCGGGGATGAGCAGTTCTTC.

The chain has TRBV5-6 and TRBJ2-7; D might be TRBD1 or TRBD2, each matching 5 bases. The V end was cut by 2 bases, the J end by 1 base, with 13 bases between. The germline V gene encodes CDR1 SGHDT and CDR2 YYEEEE. This CDR3 comprises 15 residues. The CDR3 region is CASSFPGPVSYEQYF. The CDR3 region has the DNA TGTGCCAGCAGCTTTCCGGGACCGGTGTCCTACGAGCAGTACTTC.